Following are 15 T cell receptor beta chains from one sample sequenced in a study of T cell responses to AZD1222 COVID-19 vaccine. Clones were read by immunoSEQ multiplex PCR, and TCRdb kept only the in-frame ones, dropping some. The sample shows 150,000 to 190,000 clones, 70% to 90% of them seen only once. The sequences come from peripheral blood, collected after recovery from COVID-19. The receptors derive from an adult who had recovered from COVID-19.

V usage is TRBV13 and J usage is TRBJ1-2; 11 positions match TRBD1. The J segment lost 4 bases and the V segment lost 2 bases, leaving 9 bases of the junction unmatched. Germline CDR1 and CDR2: PRHDT and FYEKMQ (reference sequence). The CDR3 covers 17 residues. The CDR3 reads CASSLLGQGAPGYGYTF. CDR3 sequence (DNA): TGTGCCAGCAGCTTACTCGGACAGGGGGCGCCCGGCTATGGCTACACCTTC.

The genes are TRBV4-3 and TRBJ2-1; TRBD1 agrees at 8 bases. CDR3 length: 15 residues. Germline V CDR1 and CDR2: LGHNA, YSLEER. V shed 4 bases and J 7 bases; nucleotides not matched to a gene: 9. The CDR3 loop reads CASSPRQGYRNEQFF. The CDR3 region has the DNA TGCGCCAGCAGCCCTCGACAGGGGTACCGGAATGAGCAGTTCTTC.

In its sample, this clone was seen a few times. The rearrangement joins TRBV12-3 or TRBV12-4 to TRBJ1-1; no clear D. Trimming took off 3 bases at V and 6 bases at J, with 8 bases between the two ends. The CDR3 has 12 amino acids. This chain's CDR3 is CASSFSGAEAFF. The CDR3 bases are TGTGCCAGCAGTTTTTCTGGAGCTGAAGCTTTCTTT.

This clone has only one observation. V is TRBV28 and J is TRBJ1-2; D not resolved. The CDR3 loop spans 15 amino acids. The germline CDR1 and CDR2 sequences are MDHEN and SYDVKM. The V gene lost 5 bases and the J gene lost 2 bases, with 15 bases spanning the gap. This chain's CDR3 is CASSPPGGMNYGYTF. The CDR3 nucleotides read TGTGCCAGCAGTCCCCCAGGAGGTATGAACTATGGCTACACCTTC.

The rearrangement links TRBV7-2 to TRBJ2-7, with D maybe TRBD1 (6 bases). V was cut by 5 bases and J by 3 bases, with 17 bases left in between. The CDR3 has 15 amino acids. In germline, CDR1 is SGHTA, CDR2 FQGNSA. The CDR3 DNA reads as TGTGCCAGCAGCCCCTGGGGGACACCCAACTACGAGCAGTACTTC. Translating it yields CASSPWGTPNYEQYF. Full variable domain (rest looked up from reference TRBV7-2 and TRBJ2-7): GAGVSQSPSNKVTEKGKDVELRCDPISGHTALYWYRQSLGQGLEFLIYFQGNSAPDKSGLPSDRFSAERTGGSVSTLTIQRTQQEDSAVYLCASSPWGTPNYEQYFGPGTRLTVT.

CDR3: CASSLARWGTGELFF. In nucleotides, the CDR3 is TGTGCCAGCAGCTTAGCGCGGTGGGGGACCGGGGAGCTGTTTTTT. V usage is TRBV7-2 and J usage is TRBJ2-2, with D possibly being TRBD1 or TRBD2 (5 bases each). The CDR3 contains 15 residues. V was pared by 0 bases and J by 5 bases, with 10 bases between. CDR1 is SGHTA, CDR2 FQGNSA, per germline.

J is TRBJ2-6 and V is TRBV27; D uncertain. Germline V gives CDR1 MNHEY, CDR2 SMNVEV (reference sequence). The CDR3 is 14 residues long. V gave up 4 bases and J gave up 2 bases, with 6 bases separating them. This chain's CDR3 is CASSWGPGANVLTF. CDR3 in DNA: TGTGCCAGCAGTTGGGGTCCTGGGGCCAACGTCCTGACTTTC.

J is TRBJ1-6 and V is TRBV10-1; no clear D gene. Germline-derived CDR1 and CDR2 are WNHNN and SYGVQD (reference sequence). The CDR3 contains 16 residues. V was trimmed by 4 bases and J by 9 bases, leaving 19 bases between them. The CDR3 DNA is TGCGCCAGCAGTGGAGATAAGTGGGTTTTCAGTTCACCCCTCCACTTT. Translation gives CASSGDKWVFSSPLHF.

This chain links TRBV28 with TRBJ1-1; 10 nucleotides agree with TRBD1. CDR1 and CDR2 from the germline V gene are MDHEN and SYDVKM. The trim removed 7 bases at V and 4 bases at J, leaving 15 bases unmatched. The CDR3 consists of 17 residues. The CDR3 is CASTGFSDRGRVTEAFF. The CDR3 nucleotides are TGTGCCAGCACCGGATTTTCGGACAGGGGGAGAGTCACTGAAGCTTTCTTT. Using reference TRBV28 and TRBJ1-1 for the parts outside the CDR3, the full variable domain is DVKVTQSSRYLVKRTGEKVFLECVQDMDHENMFWYRQDPGLGLRLIYFSYDVKMKEKGDIPEGYSVSREKKERFSLILESASTNQTSMYLCASTGFSDRGRVTEAFFGQGTRLTVV.

The V call is TRBV7-6, the J call TRBJ1-3; a weak D match, TRBD1 (5 bases). CDR3 size: 15 residues. Germline lookup yields CDR1 SGHVS and CDR2 FNYEAQ. V was clipped by 5 bases and J by 0 bases, with 11 bases between them. DNA of the CDR3: TGTGCCAGCAGCCCCTCTAGGGGCTCTGGAAACACCATATATTTT. Protein sequence: CASSPSRGSGNTIYF.

The rearrangement uses TRBV7-2 and TRBJ2-5, with D uncertain. The CDR3 spans 15 residues. Trimming took off 3 bases at V and 5 bases at J, with 16 bases between the two ends. Germline lookup yields CDR1 SGHTA and CDR2 FQGNSA. DNA of the CDR3: TGTGCCAGCAGCTTGACCCCGGGCTCATCGGAGACCCAGTACTTC. This encodes CASSLTPGSSETQYF.

The chain joins TRBV15 to TRBJ1-2, with a possible D match to TRBD1 (6 bases). Germline V lookup: CDR1 LNHNV, CDR2 YYDKDF (reference sequence). The CDR3 has 15 residues. Trimming left V 0 bases short and J 0 bases short, with 8 bases between. Written as DNA, the CDR3 is TGTGCCACCAGCAGAGACAGGGGTGCTAACTATGGCTACACCTTC. It yields the protein CATSRDRGANYGYTF.

The chain joins TRBV7-2 to TRBJ1-2, with D maybe TRBD1 (5 bases). V was pared by 1 base and J by 3 bases, with 6 bases between. Germline CDR1 is SGHTA and CDR2 is FQGNSA. The CDR3 consists of 13 residues. Here the CDR3 reads CASSLVRDYGYTF. CDR3 sequence (DNA): TGTGCCAGCAGCTTAGTCAGGGACTATGGCTACACCTTC.

This chain connects TRBV10-3 to TRBJ2-2; D is undetermined. Trimming took off 2 bases at V and 1 base at J, with 2 bases between the two ends. Germline V lookup: CDR1 ENHRY, CDR2 SYGVKD. The CDR3 consists of 13 residues. The CDR3 is CAISEGNTGELFF. The CDR3 DNA sequence: TGTGCCATCAGTGAGGGGAACACCGGGGAGCTGTTTTTT.

This clone occurred once. The chain combines TRBV11-2 with TRBJ2-1, with D hard to call. CDR3 size: 15 residues. V lost 4 bases to trimming and J lost 6 bases, with 16 bases between them. Germline V CDR1 and CDR2: SGHAT, FQNNGV. The CDR3 region has the DNA TGTGCCAGCAGCTCCCTAAGGAGTTTGTTCAATGAGCAGTTCTTC. Protein product: CASSSLRSLFNEQFF.